This T cell receptor beta chain came from a study of T-cell memory formation after mild COVID-19. TCRdb processed the 5' RACE reads anew with MiXCR; each CDR3 protein has one entry. The sample has some 120,000 distinct CDR3 sequences; approximately 5.9% are singletons. Germline CDR1 LNHDA, CDR2 SQIVND (reference sequence). V gave up 5 bases and J gave up 5 bases; unmatched junction bases: 4. CDR3 length: 13 residues. This clonotype was observed a few times. The clonotype originates from an adult woman who had mild COVID-19 (a few samples of this study predate the infection). Cell type and time point are not known. Source material: PBMCs or a T cell subset sorted from them (not recorded which). The chain has TRBV19 and TRBJ1-2; 8 nucleotides agree with TRBD1. This CDR3 is CASSPRQGYGYTF. The CDR3 region has the DNA TGTGCCAGTAGTCCGAGACAGGGGTATGGCTACACCTTC.